This T cell receptor beta chain was recovered during a study of sequential checkpoint blockade in melanoma. Study as a whole: Arm A got nivolumab then ipilimumab; arm B the reverse, 1:1. After both sequences, patients received maintenance nivolumab.

Sequenced by immunoSEQ multiplex PCR; TCRdb stores in-frame clones only, minus some. The data hold some 6,000 clones, with about 85% observed a single time. Germline assignment: CDR1 SGHDN and CDR2 FVKESK. With 10 bases removed from V and 6 bases from J, the gap between germline ends came to 5 bases. This CDR3 spans 9 amino acids. Described treatment: randomized to nivolumab then ipilimumab (arm A) or the reverse (arm B). None of the patients previously received DNA-damaging chemotherapy. From thawed PBMCs, live CD3+CD8+ cells negative for CD19 and CD56 were sorted. The starting material was CD8+ T cells sorted from blood (inferred from file names), obtained from a patient given nivolumab and ipilimumab in sequence. This sequence joins TRBV14 and TRBJ2-3, with D uncertain. The clonotype originates from a human donor with melanoma. CDR3 DNA sequence: TGTGCCACCTCGGATACGCAGTATTTT. As protein: CATSDTQYF.